The 3 T cell receptor beta chains reported below all come from one sample, sequenced in a study of human T cells and chemical hapten exposure. Time point: patch test 2, 6 weeks after DPC sensitization. Treatment described: therapeutic diphenylcyclopropenone sensitization with weekly scalp DPC. TCRdb independently ran MiXCR on the RACE reads; one entry per CDR3 protein. The sample holds approximately 68,000 distinct CDR3 sequences, 6.5% to 10% seen once. The sample consisted of whole blood, taken in connection with sensitization to the hapten diphenylcyclopropenone (DPC). Receptor source: a woman between 45 and 60 years old with alopecia areata. Some clones in this sample may be carry-over from other donors' samples.

This clonotype came up many times. This chain links TRBV27 with TRBJ1-5; D is perhaps TRBD1 (5 bases). The CDR3 is 14 residues long. Germline V lookup: CDR1 MNHEY, CDR2 SMNVEV (reference sequence). The ends were cut back, 3 bases at V and 6 bases at J, with 12 bases in the middle. The CDR3 spells CASSFLSGTQPQHF. DNA for the CDR3: TGTGCCAGCAGTTTTCTTTCCGGGACTCAGCCCCAGCATTTT.

The J gene is TRBJ2-3, the V gene TRBV29-1; D gene unclear. Trimming removed 4 bases at V and 11 bases at J, with 13 bases between. From germline, CDR1 is SQVTM and CDR2 ANQGSEA. The CDR3 has 11 residues. The CDR3 nucleotides are TGCAGCGTTGTCCAGGAAGTCGTGCAGTATTTT. Protein sequence: CSVVQEVVQYF.

There are a few counts of this clonotype. The genes are TRBV25-1 and TRBJ2-5, with 8 bases lining up with TRBD1. Trimming removed 6 bases from V and 5 bases from J; junction bases left unmatched: 5. CDR1 is MGHDK, CDR2 SYGVNS, per germline. The CDR3 length is 13 residues. The CDR3 bases are TGTGCCAGCAGGCAGGGGGCACGGGAGACCCAGTACTTC. Translation gives CASRQGARETQYF.